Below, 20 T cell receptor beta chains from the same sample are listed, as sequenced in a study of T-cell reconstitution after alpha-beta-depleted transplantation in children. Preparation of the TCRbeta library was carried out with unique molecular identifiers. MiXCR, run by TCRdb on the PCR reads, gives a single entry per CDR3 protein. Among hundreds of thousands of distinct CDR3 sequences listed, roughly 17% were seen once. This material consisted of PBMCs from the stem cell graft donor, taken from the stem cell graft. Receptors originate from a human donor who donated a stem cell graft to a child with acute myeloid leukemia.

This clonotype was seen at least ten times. CDR3 nucleotides: TGTGCCAGCAGCTACCGGGGGGGAACTGAAGCTTTCTTT. This codes for CASSYRGGTEAFF. The chain couples TRBV5-4 to TRBJ1-1; D may be TRBD1 (5 bases). This CDR3 contains 13 residues. Germline-derived CDR1 and CDR2 are SGHNT and YYREEE (reference sequence). Trimming cost V 3 bases and J 5 bases, with 11 bases left between them.

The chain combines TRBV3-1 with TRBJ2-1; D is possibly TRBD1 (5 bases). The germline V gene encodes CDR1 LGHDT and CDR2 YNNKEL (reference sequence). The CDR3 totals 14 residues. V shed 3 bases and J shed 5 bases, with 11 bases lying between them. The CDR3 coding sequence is TGTGCCAGCAGCCATATCGACAGCGACAATGAGCAGTTCTTC. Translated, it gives CASSHIDSDNEQFF.

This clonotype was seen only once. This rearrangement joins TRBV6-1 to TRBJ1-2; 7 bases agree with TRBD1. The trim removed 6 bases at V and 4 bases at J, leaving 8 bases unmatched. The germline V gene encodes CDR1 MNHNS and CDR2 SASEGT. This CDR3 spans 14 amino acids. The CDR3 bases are TGTGCCAGCAGACTGACAGGGTTGGGCTATGGCTACACCTTC. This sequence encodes CASRLTGLGYGYTF.

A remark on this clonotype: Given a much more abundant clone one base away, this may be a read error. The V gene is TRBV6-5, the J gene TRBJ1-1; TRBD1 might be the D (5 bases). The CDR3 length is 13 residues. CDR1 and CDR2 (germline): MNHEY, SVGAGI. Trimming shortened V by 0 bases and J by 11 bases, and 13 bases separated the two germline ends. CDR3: CASSYSTGGSAFF. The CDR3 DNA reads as TGTGCCAGCAGTTACTCTACAGGCGGATCGGCTTTCTTT.

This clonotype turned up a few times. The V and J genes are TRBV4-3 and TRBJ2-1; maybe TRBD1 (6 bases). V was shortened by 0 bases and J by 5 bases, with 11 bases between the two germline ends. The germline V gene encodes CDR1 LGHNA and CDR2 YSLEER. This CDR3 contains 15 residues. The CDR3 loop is CASSQERGFDNEQFF. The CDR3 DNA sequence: TGCGCCAGCAGCCAAGAAAGGGGGTTCGACAATGAGCAGTTCTTC.

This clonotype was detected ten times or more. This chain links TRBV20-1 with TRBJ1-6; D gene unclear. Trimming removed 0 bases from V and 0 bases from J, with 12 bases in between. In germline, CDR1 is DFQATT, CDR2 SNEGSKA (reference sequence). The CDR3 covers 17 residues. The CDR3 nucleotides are TGCAGTGCTAGAGAATCAGGTCGGAGCTCCTATAATTCACCCCTCCACTTT. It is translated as CSARESGRSSYNSPLHF.

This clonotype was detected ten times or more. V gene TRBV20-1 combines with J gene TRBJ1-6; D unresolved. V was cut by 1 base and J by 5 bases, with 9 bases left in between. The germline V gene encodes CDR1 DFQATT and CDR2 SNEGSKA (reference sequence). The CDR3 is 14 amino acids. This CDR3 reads CSARGPGDNSPLHF. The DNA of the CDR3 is TGCAGTGCTAGAGGGCCAGGCGATAATTCACCCCTCCACTTT.

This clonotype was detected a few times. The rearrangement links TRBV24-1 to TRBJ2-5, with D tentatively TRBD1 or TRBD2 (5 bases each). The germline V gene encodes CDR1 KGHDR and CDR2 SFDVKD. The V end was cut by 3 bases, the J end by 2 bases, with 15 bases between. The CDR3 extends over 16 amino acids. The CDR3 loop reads CATSDPNRDGQETQYF. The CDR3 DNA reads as TGTGCCACCAGTGATCCAAACCGGGACGGACAAGAGACCCAGTACTTC.

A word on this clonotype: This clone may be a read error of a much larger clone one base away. This CDR3 reads CSGLLADTDTQYF. The CDR3, as DNA: TGCAGCGGCCTACTAGCGGACACAGATACGCAGTATTTT. The chain combines TRBV29-1 with TRBJ2-3, with TRBD2 matching over 8 bases. J was trimmed by 2 bases and V by 7 bases; bases with no gene match: 5. CDR1 and CDR2 from the germline V gene are SQVTM and ANQGSEA. The CDR3 is 13 residues long.

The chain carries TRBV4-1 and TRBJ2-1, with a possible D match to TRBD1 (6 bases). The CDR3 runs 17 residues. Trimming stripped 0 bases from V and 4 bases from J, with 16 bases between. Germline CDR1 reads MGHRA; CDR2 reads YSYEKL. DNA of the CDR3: TGCGCCAGCAGCCAAGAAATAGGCAGGGGATTTTACAATGAGCAGTTCTTC. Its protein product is CASSQEIGRGFYNEQFF.

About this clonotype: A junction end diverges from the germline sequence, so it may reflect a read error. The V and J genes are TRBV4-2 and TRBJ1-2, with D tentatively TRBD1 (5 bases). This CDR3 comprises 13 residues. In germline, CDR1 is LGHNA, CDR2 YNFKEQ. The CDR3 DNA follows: TGTGCCAGCAGCGCGGGGCTGAACTATTGCTACACCTTC. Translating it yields CASSAGLNYCYTF.

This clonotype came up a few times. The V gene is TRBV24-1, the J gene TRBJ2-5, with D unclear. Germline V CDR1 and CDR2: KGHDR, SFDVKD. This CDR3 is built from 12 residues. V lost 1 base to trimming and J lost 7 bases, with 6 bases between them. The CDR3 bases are TGTGCCACCAGTGATTTAAGGGCGACCCAGTACTTC. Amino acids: CATSDLRATQYF.

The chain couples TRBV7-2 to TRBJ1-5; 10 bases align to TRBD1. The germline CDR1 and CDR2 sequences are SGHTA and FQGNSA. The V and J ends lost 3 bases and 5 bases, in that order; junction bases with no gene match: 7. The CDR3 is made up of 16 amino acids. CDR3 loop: CASSFAPTGGDQPQHF. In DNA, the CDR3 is TGTGCCAGCAGCTTCGCCCCGACAGGGGGCGATCAGCCCCAGCATTTT.

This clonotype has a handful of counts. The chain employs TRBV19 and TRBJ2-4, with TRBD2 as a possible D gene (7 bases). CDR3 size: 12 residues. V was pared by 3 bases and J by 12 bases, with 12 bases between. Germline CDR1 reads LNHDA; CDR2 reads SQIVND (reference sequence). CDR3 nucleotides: TGTGCCAGTAGTATTCCGGGGGGCAGTCAGTACTTC. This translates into CASSIPGGSQYF.

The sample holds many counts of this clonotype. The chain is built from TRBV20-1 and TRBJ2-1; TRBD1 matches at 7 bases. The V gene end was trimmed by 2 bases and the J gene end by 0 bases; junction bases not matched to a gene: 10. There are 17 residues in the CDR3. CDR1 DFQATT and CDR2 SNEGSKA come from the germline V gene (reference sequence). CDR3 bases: TGCAGTGCTAGAAGGACAGGAGCGGCAAGCTCCTACAATGAGCAGTTCTTC. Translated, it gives CSARRTGAASSYNEQFF.

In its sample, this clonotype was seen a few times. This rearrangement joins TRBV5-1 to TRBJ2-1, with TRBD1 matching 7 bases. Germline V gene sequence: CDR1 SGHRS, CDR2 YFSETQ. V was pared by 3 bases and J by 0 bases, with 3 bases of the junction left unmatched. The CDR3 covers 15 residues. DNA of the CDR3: TGCGCCAGCAGCTCATACAGGGGCTCCTACAATGAGCAGTTCTTC. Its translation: CASSSYRGSYNEQFF.

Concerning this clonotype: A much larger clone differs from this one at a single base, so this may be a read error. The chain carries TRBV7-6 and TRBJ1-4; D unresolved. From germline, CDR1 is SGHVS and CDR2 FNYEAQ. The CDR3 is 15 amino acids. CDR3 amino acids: CTSSLGPNADEKLFF. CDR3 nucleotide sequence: TGTACCAGCAGCTTAGGGCCCAATGCGGATGAAAAACTGTTTTTT.

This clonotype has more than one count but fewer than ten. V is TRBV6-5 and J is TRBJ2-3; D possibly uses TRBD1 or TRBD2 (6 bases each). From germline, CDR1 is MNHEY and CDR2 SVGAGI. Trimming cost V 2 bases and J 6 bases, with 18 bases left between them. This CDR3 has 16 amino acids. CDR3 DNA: TGTGCCAGCAGTTACGGTCCGGGGGCTCGTGGGGATACGCAGTATTTT. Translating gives CASSYGPGARGDTQYF.

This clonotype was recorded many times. For the CDR3, the DNA is TGTGCCAGCAGCTTGACGGATGGCTACACCTTC. It yields the protein CASSLTDGYTF. The chain recombines TRBV7-9 with TRBJ1-2; D is undetermined. Germline V gene sequence: CDR1 SEHNR, CDR2 FQNEAQ (reference sequence). This CDR3 has 11 residues. Trimming stripped 3 bases from V and 6 bases from J, with 5 bases between.

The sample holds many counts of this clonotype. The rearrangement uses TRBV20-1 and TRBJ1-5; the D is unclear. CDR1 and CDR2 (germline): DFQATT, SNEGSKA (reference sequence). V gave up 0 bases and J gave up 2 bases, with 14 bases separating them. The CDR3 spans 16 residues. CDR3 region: CSARDGEWQGNQPQHF. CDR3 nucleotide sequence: TGCAGTGCTAGAGATGGGGAATGGCAGGGCAATCAGCCCCAGCATTTT.